In this sample, the clone carrying this T cell receptor beta chain turned up many times. The antigen is undetermined. The TCR beta CDR3 regions underwent amplification using RNA transcripts as the source. First-round RT-PCR with HTBI primers amplified the TCR CDR3 region. TCRdb re-called the multiplex PCR reads through MiXCR, storing one row per CDR3 protein. The sample has approximately 700,000 distinct CDR3 sequences, roughly 15% seen once; the top ten hold roughly 8%. The data belong to a study of T cells in Graves' hyperthyroidism and ophthalmopathy. Study-wide results and limits: Also found in blood were most expanded thyroid clonotypes above 0.001.

Stable disease denoted Graves' hyperthyroidism without ophthalmopathy progression within 18 months. Fresh peripheral blood, 7.5 to 10 ml of it, supplied the PBMCs. Trimming took 2 bases from V and 7 from J, leaving 11 bases between them. CDR1 is KGHSH and CDR2 is LQKENI in the germline V gene. This CDR3 comprises 14 residues. The sample taken for sequencing was blood. J is TRBJ1-4 and V is TRBV18; unclear D gene. The receptor was isolated from a young man with Graves' hyperthyroidism. The CDR3 region is CASSPARSVEKLFF. CDR3 bases: TGTGCCAGCTCACCAGCGAGATCGGTTGAAAAACTGTTTTTT.